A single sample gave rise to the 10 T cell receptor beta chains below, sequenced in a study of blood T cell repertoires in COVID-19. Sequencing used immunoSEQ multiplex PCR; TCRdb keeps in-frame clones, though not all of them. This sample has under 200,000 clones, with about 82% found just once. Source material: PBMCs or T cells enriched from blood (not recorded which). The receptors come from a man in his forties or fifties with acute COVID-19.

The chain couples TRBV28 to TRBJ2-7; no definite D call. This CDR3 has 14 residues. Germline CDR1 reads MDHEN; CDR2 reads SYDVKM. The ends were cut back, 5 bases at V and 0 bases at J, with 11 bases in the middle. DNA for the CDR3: TGTGCCAGCAGTGACAAACCAAGCTCCTACGAGCAGTACTTC. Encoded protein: CASSDKPSSYEQYF.

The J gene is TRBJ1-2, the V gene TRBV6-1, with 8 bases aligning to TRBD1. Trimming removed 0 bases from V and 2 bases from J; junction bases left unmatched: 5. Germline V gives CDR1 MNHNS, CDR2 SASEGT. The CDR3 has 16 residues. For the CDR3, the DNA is TGTGCCAGCAGTGAAGCGCTATGGGACAGGAACTATGGCTACACCTTC. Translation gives CASSEALWDRNYGYTF.

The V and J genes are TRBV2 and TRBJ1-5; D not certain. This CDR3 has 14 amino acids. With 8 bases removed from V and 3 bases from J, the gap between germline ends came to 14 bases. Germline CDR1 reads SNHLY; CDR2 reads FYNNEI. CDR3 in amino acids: CASLLDTANQPQHF. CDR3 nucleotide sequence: TGTGCCAGCCTTCTTGACACGGCCAATCAGCCCCAGCATTTT. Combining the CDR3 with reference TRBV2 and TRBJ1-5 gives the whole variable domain EPEVTQTPSHQVTQMGQEVILRCVPISNHLYFYWYRQILGQKVEFLVSFYNNEISEKSEIFDDQFSVERPDGSNFTLKIRSTKLEDSAMYFCASLLDTANQPQHFGDGTRLSIL.

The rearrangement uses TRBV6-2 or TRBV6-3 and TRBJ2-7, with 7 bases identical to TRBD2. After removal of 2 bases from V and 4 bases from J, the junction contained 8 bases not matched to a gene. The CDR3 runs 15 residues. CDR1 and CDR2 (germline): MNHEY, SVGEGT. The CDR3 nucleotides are TGTGCCAGCAGTTACGACGGACTAGAGGGATACGAGCAGTACTTC. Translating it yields CASSYDGLEGYEQYF.

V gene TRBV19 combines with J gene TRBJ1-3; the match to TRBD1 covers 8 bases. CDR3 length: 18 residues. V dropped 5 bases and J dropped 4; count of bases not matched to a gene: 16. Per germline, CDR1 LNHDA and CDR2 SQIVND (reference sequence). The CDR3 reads CASSVGINRGNAGNTIYF. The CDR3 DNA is TGTGCCAGTAGTGTCGGAATCAACAGGGGGAATGCCGGAAACACCATATATTTT. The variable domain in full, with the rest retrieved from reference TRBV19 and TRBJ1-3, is DGGITQSPKYLFRKEGQNVTLSCEQNLNHDAMYWYRQDPGQGLRLIYYSQIVNDFQKGDIAEGYSVSREKKESFPLTVTSAQKNPTAFYLCASSVGINRGNAGNTIYFGEGSWLTVV.

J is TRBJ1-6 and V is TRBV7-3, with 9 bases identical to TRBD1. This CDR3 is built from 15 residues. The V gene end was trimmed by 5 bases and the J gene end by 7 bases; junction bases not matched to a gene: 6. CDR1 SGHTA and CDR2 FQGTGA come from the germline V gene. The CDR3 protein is CASSPGGQGNSPLHF. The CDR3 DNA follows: TGTGCCAGCAGCCCAGGAGGACAGGGGAATTCACCCCTCCACTTT.

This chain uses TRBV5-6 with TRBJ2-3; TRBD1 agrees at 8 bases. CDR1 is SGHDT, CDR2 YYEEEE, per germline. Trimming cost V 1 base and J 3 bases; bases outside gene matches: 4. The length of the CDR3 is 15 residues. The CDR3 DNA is TGTGCCAGCAGCTTGAGGACAGGGCGGACAGATACGCAGTATTTT. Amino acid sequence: CASSLRTGRTDTQYF. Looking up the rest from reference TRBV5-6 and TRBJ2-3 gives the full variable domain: DAGVTQSPTHLIKTRGQQVTLRCSPKSGHDTVSWYQQALGQGPQFIFQYYEEEERQRGNFPDRFSGHQFPNYSSELNVNALLLGDSALYLCASSLRTGRTDTQYFGPGTRLTVL.

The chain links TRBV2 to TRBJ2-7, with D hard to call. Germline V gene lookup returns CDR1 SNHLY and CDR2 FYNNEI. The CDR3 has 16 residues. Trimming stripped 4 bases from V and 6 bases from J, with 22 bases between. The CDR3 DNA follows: TGTGCCAGCAGTGGGAGCATTTCTACCAGCCGGAGCGAGCAGTACTTC. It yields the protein CASSGSISTSRSEQYF.

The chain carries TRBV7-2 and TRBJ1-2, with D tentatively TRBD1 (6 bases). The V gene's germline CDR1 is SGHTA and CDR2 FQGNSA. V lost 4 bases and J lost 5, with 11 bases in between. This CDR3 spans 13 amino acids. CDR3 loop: CASSSGQMYGYTF. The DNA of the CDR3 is TGTGCCAGCAGCTCAGGACAGATGTATGGCTACACCTTC.

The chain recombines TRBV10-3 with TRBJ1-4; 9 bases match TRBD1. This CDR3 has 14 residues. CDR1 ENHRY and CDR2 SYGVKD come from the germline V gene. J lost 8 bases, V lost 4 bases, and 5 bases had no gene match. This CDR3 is CAISVDRGTEKLFF. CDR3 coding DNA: TGTGCCATCAGTGTGGACAGGGGTACAGAAAAACTGTTTTTT.